These 12 T cell receptor beta chains originate from one sample sequenced in a study of radiotherapy plus CTLA-4 blockade in lung cancer listed by TCRdb under 2018. Library preparation used the immunoSEQ multiplex PCR assay. Imported from immuneACCESS, the table was reduced by TCRdb to in-frame sequences with V and J called. These copies leave out some clones; in studies compared against another copy, an unresolved V gene accounts for under half, and the cause of the remainder is not known. This sample gives about 100,000 clones in total; roughly 80% of them show up just once. The ten largest account for around 0.78% of the sample. This material consisted of peripheral blood, taken from a patient treated with radiotherapy plus ipilimumab. The receptors stem from a human donor with non-small cell lung cancer who had stable disease on radiotherapy plus ipilimumab.

CDR3 coding DNA: TGCGCCAGCGCGGCCTCTGGACAGGGAAGCACTGAAGCTTTCTTT. This sequence encodes CASAASGQGSTEAFF. V usage is TRBV4-1 and J usage is TRBJ1-1; 8 bases match TRBD1. CDR1 is MGHRA and CDR2 is YSYEKL in the germline V gene. CDR3 length: 15 residues. V was pared by 8 bases and J by 4 bases, with 12 bases of the junction left unmatched.

The V and J genes are TRBV19 and TRBJ2-5, with TRBD1 matching over 8 bases. The V segment lost 4 bases and the J segment 5 bases; nucleotides outside the gene matches: 9. CDR3 length: 15 amino acids. Germline-derived CDR1 and CDR2 are LNHDA and SQIVND (reference sequence). The CDR3 spells CASSTRGQGGETQYF. CDR3 nucleotide sequence: TGTGCCAGTAGTACAAGAGGACAGGGAGGCGAGACCCAGTACTTC.

This clone was recorded a few times. The genes are TRBV7-2 and TRBJ1-2, with D hard to call. CDR3 length equals 12 residues. The germline V gene encodes CDR1 SGHTA and CDR2 FQGNSA. V was shortened by 4 bases and J by 8 bases, with 11 bases between the two germline ends. CDR3 nucleotides: TGTGCCAGCAGCTCCTACCTAGGGGGCTACACCTTC. This encodes CASSSYLGGYTF.

The gene calls are TRBV5-1 and TRBJ2-1; D ambiguous. V shed 6 bases and J shed 6 bases, with 10 bases lying between them. CDR1 SGHRS and CDR2 YFSETQ come from the germline V gene. The CDR3 has 12 residues. The chain's CDR3 is CASTLGFNEQFF. The CDR3 DNA reads TGCGCCAGCACCCTGGGCTTCAATGAGCAGTTCTTC.

The J gene is TRBJ1-4, the V gene TRBV6-6; D not certain. CDR3 size: 14 residues. V lost 2 bases and J lost 3, with 7 bases in between. The germline gives CDR1 MNHNY, CDR2 SVGAGI (reference sequence). CDR3 protein: CASSYGSSNEKLFF. CDR3 sequence (DNA): TGTGCCAGCAGTTACGGGTCTTCTAATGAAAAACTGTTTTTT.

The chain links TRBV28 to TRBJ1-2, with D possibly matching TRBD1 (5 bases). Trimming stripped 0 bases from V and 11 bases from J, with 7 bases between. Germline CDR1 reads MDHEN; CDR2 reads SYDVKM. The CDR3 runs 11 residues. The CDR3 is CASSLWGDYTF. DNA for the CDR3: TGTGCCAGCAGTTTATGGGGGGATTACACCTTC.

This clone appeared once. The chain uses TRBV18 and TRBJ1-1, with D maybe TRBD1 (6 bases). The V gene's germline CDR1 is KGHSH and CDR2 LQKENI. V dropped 3 bases and J dropped 5 bases, with 13 bases sitting between them. The CDR3 is made up of 14 amino acids. This CDR3 is CASSPYRDGTEAFF. The CDR3, as DNA: TGTGCCAGCTCACCCTACAGGGATGGGACTGAAGCTTTCTTT.

V is TRBV7-2 and J is TRBJ2-7, with 8 nucleotides matching TRBD2. The ends lost 5 bases at V and 3 bases at J; junction bases unmatched: 9. This CDR3 is 15 amino acids long. Germline-derived CDR1 and CDR2 are SGHTA and FQGNSA. The CDR3, as DNA: TGTGCCAGCAGCCCGGGGGGGAGTCGGTACTACGAGCAGTACTTC. As protein: CASSPGGSRYYEQYF.

CDR3 bases: TGTGCCAGCAGCCGCCGAGCGGGACTCGATACATTCGGCACCGGGGAGCTGTTTTTT. This sequence encodes CASSRRAGLDTFGTGELFF. The gene calls are TRBV6-4 and TRBJ2-2; 7 bases map to TRBD2. The CDR3 has 19 amino acids. Germline trimming cut 6 bases from V and 4 bases from J; bases unmatched to any gene: 20. Germline V gene lookup returns CDR1 MRHNA and CDR2 SNTAGT.

The chain uses TRBV6-5 and TRBJ1-2; D is possibly TRBD1 (5 bases). V was pared by 4 bases and J by 4 bases, with 10 bases between. CDR1 and CDR2 from the germline V gene are MNHEY and SVGAGI. The CDR3 extends over 13 amino acids. As DNA, the CDR3 is TGTGCCAGCAGTTTATCGGGGGGCTATGGCTACACCTTC. This encodes CASSLSGGYGYTF.

In its sample, this clone was seen once. The V gene is TRBV28, the J gene TRBJ1-4, with no clear D. The germline V gene has CDR1 MDHEN and CDR2 SYDVKM. With 10 bases removed from V and 5 bases from J, the gap between germline ends came to 14 bases. The CDR3 totals 13 residues. The CDR3 DNA follows: TGTGCCACGGGAGACCGAGTAAATGAAAAACTGTTTTTT. Its translation is CATGDRVNEKLFF.

The chain has TRBV7-2 and TRBJ2-7; 9 positions match TRBD2. Trimming removed 4 bases from V and 7 bases from J; junction bases left unmatched: 14. This CDR3 region has 16 residues. Germline loops: CDR1 SGHTA, CDR2 FQGNSA. The CDR3 nucleotides are TGTGCCAGCAGCTACGTCGGCGGGAGGGCCATGGGGGAGCAGTACTTC. Translation gives CASSYVGGRAMGEQYF.